Listed here are 24 T cell receptor beta chains from one sample, sequenced in a study of response to subunit inactivated influenza vaccine. MiXCR, run by TCRdb on the RT-PCR reads, gives a single entry per CDR3 protein. The table includes 450,000 to 550,000 distinct CDR3 sequences, roughly 25% detected once. The material sequenced was CD4+ T cells sorted from PBMCs, taken 4 to 6 days after vaccination. The receptors here all came from a man between 45 and 60 years old who received an inactivated influenza vaccine.

The table lists this clonotype with a few counts. V and J are TRBV11-2 and TRBJ2-1; D perhaps matches TRBD2 (6 bases). The V end lost 4 bases, the J end lost 4 bases, and 14 bases lay between the germline ends. From germline, CDR1 is SGHAT and CDR2 FQNNGV. The CDR3 is 15 amino acids. The CDR3 here is CASSSDYSGYNEQFF. The CDR3 DNA is TGTGCCAGCAGCTCGGACTACTCAGGGTACAATGAGCAGTTCTTC.

Written as DNA, the CDR3 is TGTGCCAGCAGTGAAATGGACAGGGAAGGGGCCGAGCAGTACTTC. It specifies CASSEMDREGAEQYF. This chain connects TRBV6-1 to TRBJ2-7; 8 bases line up with TRBD1. The CDR3 totals 15 residues. The V gene end was trimmed by 2 bases and the J gene end by 6 bases; junction bases not matched to a gene: 9. Germline V gives CDR1 MNHNS, CDR2 SASEGT.

This clonotype has just a few counts. This chain connects TRBV5-1 to TRBJ2-3, with TRBD1 identical over 10 bases. This CDR3 spans 19 amino acids. With 0 bases clipped from V and 1 base from J, the junction kept 11 bases outside the gene matches. Per germline, CDR1 SGHRS and CDR2 YFSETQ. CDR3: CASSLATYTGTGGTDTQYF. As DNA, the CDR3 is TGCGCCAGCAGCTTGGCCACATACACCGGGACAGGGGGCACAGATACGCAGTATTTT.

V gene TRBV12-3 or TRBV12-4 combines with J gene TRBJ2-5; 8 positions agree with TRBD2. V was clipped by 0 bases and J by 1 base; unmatched bases: 7. This CDR3 has 17 amino acids. The CDR3 DNA reads TGTGCCAGCAGTTTAGCGTCGGGAGGGGCCCTCCAAGAGACCCAGTACTTC. Amino acids: CASSLASGGALQETQYF.

This clonotype occurred a few times. The chain carries TRBV5-1 and TRBJ2-1; a weak D match, TRBD2 (5 bases). The CDR3 is 16 amino acids. Germline values: CDR1 SGHRS, CDR2 YFSETQ. The V end lost 4 bases, the J end lost 0 bases, and 14 bases lay between the germline ends. CDR3 DNA: TGCGCCAGCAGCCTAAGCGGACTCAGCTCCTACAATGAGCAGTTCTTC. This translates into CASSLSGLSSYNEQFF.

This clonotype showed up just a few times. The chain carries TRBV2 and TRBJ2-7; 8 bases line up with TRBD1. This CDR3 is 13 amino acids long. V was clipped by 5 bases and J by 5 bases; unmatched bases: 5. The germline V gene encodes CDR1 SNHLY and CDR2 FYNNEI. The DNA for the CDR3 is TGTGCCAGCAGTTCGGACAGGGCCAACGAGCAGTACTTC. It translates to CASSSDRANEQYF. Using reference TRBV2 and TRBJ2-7 for the parts outside the CDR3, the full variable domain is EPEVTQTPSHQVTQMGQEVILRCVPISNHLYFYWYRQILGQKVEFLVSFYNNEISEKSEIFDDQFSVERPDGSNFTLKIRSTKLEDSAMYFCASSSDRANEQYFGPGTRLTVT.

This clonotype was recorded many times. This chain joins TRBV29-1 and TRBJ2-1, with 8 bases lining up with TRBD2. V was clipped by 4 bases and J by 9 bases; unmatched bases: 8. CDR1 SQVTM and CDR2 ANQGSEA come from the germline V gene. The CDR3 covers 13 residues. The CDR3 coding sequence is TGCAGCGTTGCCAGCGGGAGCACTGGTGAGCAGTTCTTC. This gives the protein CSVASGSTGEQFF.

This clonotype was counted a few times. The chain has TRBV6-2 or TRBV6-3 and TRBJ2-1; a weak D match, TRBD2 (5 bases). CDR3 length equals 13 residues. The V and J ends lost 5 bases and 9 bases respectively, with 14 bases between them. Per the germline V gene, CDR1 is MNHEY and CDR2 is SVGEGT. CDR3 protein: CASSGSLNGEQFF. The CDR3 DNA sequence: TGTGCCAGCAGTGGGAGTTTAAATGGTGAGCAGTTCTTC.

CDR3 sequence reads: CASSHGQLGSPLHF. The DNA of the CDR3 is TGCGCCAGCAGCCATGGACAGTTGGGGTCACCCCTCCACTTT. The rearrangement links TRBV4-3 to TRBJ1-6, with D possibly TRBD1 on 6 matching bases. This CDR3 has 14 amino acids. V was shortened by 3 bases and J by 10 bases, with 13 bases between the two germline ends. Germline V gene data show CDR1 as LGHNA and CDR2 as YSLEER.

This clonotype was counted only a few times. The chain carries TRBV12-3 or TRBV12-4 and TRBJ1-5; D gene uncertain. The length of the CDR3 is 13 residues. The V gene lost 3 bases and the J gene lost 5 bases, with 8 bases spanning the gap. CDR3 nucleotide sequence: TGTGCCAGCAGTTTTAGTCAGGATCAGCCCCAGCATTTT. Translated: CASSFSQDQPQHF.

This clonotype was recorded a few times. The V call is TRBV5-5, the J call TRBJ1-5; D remains ambiguous. The CDR3 sequence is 14 residues long. CDR1 and CDR2 (germline): SGHKS, YYEKEE (reference sequence). The V end lost 2 bases, the J end lost 6 bases, and 12 bases lay between the germline ends. In DNA form, the CDR3 reads TGTGCCAGCAGCTTCTTCACAGAGGGTCAGCCCCAGCATTTT. Protein sequence: CASSFFTEGQPQHF. Looking up the rest from reference TRBV5-5 and TRBJ1-5 gives the full variable domain: DAGVTQSPTHLIKTRGQQVTLRCSPISGHKSVSWYQQVLGQGPQFIFQYYEKEERGRGNFPDRFSARQFPNYSSELNVNALLLGDSALYLCASSFFTEGQPQHFGDGTRLSIL.

This clonotype was picked up many times. The chain employs TRBV10-3 and TRBJ2-3, with 8 bases identical to TRBD2. The germline V gene has CDR1 ENHRY and CDR2 SYGVKD. The CDR3 runs 14 residues. Trimming took 5 bases from V and 4 from J; bases not matched to a gene: 5. CDR3 bases: TGTGCCATCAGTACAAGCGGGGGATCAGATACGCAGTATTTT. Its protein is CAISTSGGSDTQYF.

This rearrangement joins TRBV5-1 to TRBJ2-3; D is uncertain. Trimming removed 0 bases at V and 2 bases at J, with 10 bases between. Germline V gives CDR1 SGHRS, CDR2 YFSETQ. This CDR3 contains 15 residues. The CDR3 protein is CASSLGHPDTDTQYF. CDR3 nucleotides: TGCGCCAGCAGCTTGGGACACCCTGACACAGATACGCAGTATTTT.

This clonotype was picked up one time. V gene TRBV11-2 combines with J gene TRBJ2-2; no clear D. V lost 5 bases, J lost 0 bases, and 7 bases lay in between. Looked up from germline, CDR1 is SGHAT and CDR2 is FQNNGV. The CDR3 runs 14 residues. The CDR3: CASSQYPNTGELFF. The CDR3 coding sequence is TGTGCCAGCAGCCAGTATCCGAACACCGGGGAGCTGTTTTTT.

The chain has TRBV6-2 or TRBV6-3 and TRBJ1-5; perhaps TRBD1 as D (5 bases). The CDR3 is 16 amino acids. The V end lost 0 bases, the J end lost 5 bases, and 14 bases lay between the germline ends. From germline, CDR1 is MNHEY and CDR2 SVGEGT. The DNA for the CDR3 is TGTGCCAGCAGTTACTCGCCGGGGGTAGGAGATCAGCCCCAGCATTTT. Its translation is CASSYSPGVGDQPQHF.

The J gene is TRBJ2-3, the V gene TRBV6-2 or TRBV6-3; 7 bases are shared with TRBD1. Germline assignment: CDR1 MNHEY and CDR2 SVGEGT. J was trimmed by 4 bases and V by 6 bases; bases with no gene match: 16. The CDR3 contains 17 residues. The CDR3 bases are TGTGCCAGCAGCCCAGGACAGGCCCCTTTGGAGTCAGATACGCAGTATTTT. Amino acids: CASSPGQAPLESDTQYF.

The rearrangement joins TRBV6-5 to TRBJ2-1; 11 bases map to TRBD1. Unmatched junction bases numbered 5, after V lost 4 bases and J lost 6 bases. Germline V gives CDR1 MNHEY, CDR2 SVGAGI. The CDR3 runs 15 residues. The CDR3 nucleotides read TGTGCCAGCAGTTGGACCGGGACAGGGGGCAATGAGCAGTTCTTC. It translates to CASSWTGTGGNEQFF.

The chain combines TRBV29-1 with TRBJ2-2, with TRBD1 identical over 7 bases. The CDR3 has 14 amino acids. Germline V lookup: CDR1 SQVTM, CDR2 ANQGSEA. V shed 6 bases, J shed 6 bases, and the junction held 10 bases outside the gene matches. The CDR3 sequence: CSVETYRGAGELFF. The CDR3 DNA is TGCAGCGTCGAGACTTACAGGGGCGCCGGGGAGCTGTTTTTT.

This sequence joins TRBV5-1 and TRBJ1-1; the D is unclear. Trimming shortened V by 1 base and J by 1 base, and 8 bases separated the two germline ends. The length of the CDR3 is 14 residues. The germline gives CDR1 SGHRS, CDR2 YFSETQ. CDR3 bases: TGCGCCAGCAGCTTGAGGGTGTGGAACACTGAAGCTTTCTTT. This codes for CASSLRVWNTEAFF.

The chain has TRBV5-6 and TRBJ2-3, with D tentatively TRBD1 (5 bases). V shed 3 bases and J shed 2 bases, with 10 bases lying between them. Germline assignment: CDR1 SGHDT and CDR2 YYEEEE. The CDR3 is 14 residues long. CDR3 sequence: CASSWGPTTDTQYF. CDR3 DNA: TGTGCCAGCAGCTGGGGCCCGACCACAGATACGCAGTATTTT.

The chain carries TRBV7-2 and TRBJ1-1; 7 bases map to TRBD1. The V segment lost 5 bases and the J segment 1 base; nucleotides outside the gene matches: 7. The CDR3 is made up of 15 amino acids. CDR1 and CDR2 from the germline V gene are SGHTA and FQGNSA. CDR3 residues: CASSQSGTANTEAFF. The DNA for the CDR3 is TGTGCCAGCAGCCAATCCGGGACAGCGAACACTGAAGCTTTCTTT. Combining the CDR3 with reference TRBV7-2 and TRBJ1-1 gives the whole variable domain GAGVSQSPSNKVTEKGKDVELRCDPISGHTALYWYRQSLGQGLEFLIYFQGNSAPDKSGLPSDRFSAERTGGSVSTLTIQRTQQEDSAVYLCASSQSGTANTEAFFGQGTRLTVV.

In its sample, this clonotype was seen a few times. V gene TRBV10-3 combines with J gene TRBJ2-3, with D tentatively TRBD1 (5 bases). Germline V gene data show CDR1 as ENHRY and CDR2 as SYGVKD. The CDR3 spans 14 residues. Trimming shortened V by 6 bases and J by 2 bases, and 12 bases separated the two germline ends. This CDR3 is CAISNQGPTDTQYF. In DNA form, the CDR3 reads TGTGCCATCAGCAATCAGGGCCCCACAGATACGCAGTATTTT.

This clonotype turned up a few times. This rearrangement joins TRBV24-1 to TRBJ2-5; 8 bases match TRBD1. The CDR3 covers 14 residues. The V gene's germline CDR1 is KGHDR and CDR2 SFDVKD. Germline trimming cut 7 bases from V and 2 bases from J; bases unmatched to any gene: 5. In nucleotides, the CDR3 is TGTGCCACCAGAGGACAGGGCAGTCAAGAGACCCAGTACTTC. Amino acids: CATRGQGSQETQYF.

The chain employs TRBV7-9 and TRBJ2-3; 8 bases fit TRBD1. The CDR3 contains 15 residues. Germline trimming cut 2 bases from V and 6 bases from J; bases unmatched to any gene: 7. Germline assignment: CDR1 SEHNR and CDR2 FQNEAQ (reference sequence). Here the CDR3 DNA reads TGTGCCAGCAGCTTAAGCAGGGGGCCCCTTGATACGCAGTATTTT. Its protein product is CASSLSRGPLDTQYF. The full variable domain, with the rest looked up from reference TRBV7-9 and TRBJ2-3, is DTGVSQNPRHKITKRGQNVTFRCDPISEHNRLYWYRQTLGQGPEFLTYFQNEAQLEKSRLLSDRFSAERPKGSFSTLEIQRTEQGDSAMYLCASSLSRGPLDTQYFGPGTRLTVL.